The 5 T cell receptor beta chains reported below all come from one sample, sequenced in a study of tumor and adjacent non-tumor tissue in lung cancer. A modified ARM-PCR protocol with three rounds of nested PCR amplified TCRbeta. MiXCR, applied by TCRdb to the multiplex PCR reads, yields one record per CDR3 protein. Found here are some 74,000 distinct CDR3 sequences, 72% of them singletons; the top ten hold about 9.2%. No cell sorting was done before RNA was extracted from the tissue. Sequencing was done on a sample of lung tumor tissue. These receptors all stem from a woman between 40 and 55 years old with non-small cell lung cancer.

The chain has TRBV29-1 and TRBJ2-3; the D is unclear. V lost 8 bases to trimming and J lost 0 bases, with 15 bases between them. This CDR3 is 14 amino acids long. Germline V gene data show CDR1 as SQVTM and CDR2 as ANQGSEA. The DNA of the CDR3 is TGCAGCTCTCAGACACCTGCTAGCACAGATACGCAGTATTTT. This gives the protein CSSQTPASTDTQYF.

The rearrangement uses TRBV4-2 and TRBJ2-7; D remains unclear. Germline CDR1 reads LGHNA; CDR2 reads YNFKEQ. There are 14 residues in the CDR3. The V end lost 2 bases, the J end lost 5 bases, and 13 bases lay between the germline ends. Here the CDR3 reads CASSQLAEGNEQYF. The CDR3 DNA follows: TGTGCCAGCAGCCAACTCGCGGAAGGGAACGAGCAGTACTTC.

Comments on this clonotype: One junction end does not reproduce the germline sequence, and a read error may be involved. This rearrangement joins TRBV30 to TRBJ1-1; the D gene is possibly TRBD1 (5 bases). Per the germline V gene, CDR1 is GTSNPN and CDR2 is SVGIG (reference sequence). The CDR3 has 15 residues. CDR3 amino acids: CDWSVGLCSGQGAFF. The CDR3 DNA is TGTGACTGGAGTGTAGGTTTGTGTTCCGGTCAGGGAGCTTTCTTT.

On this clonotype: The germline gene is not matched at one end of the junction; a read error may be the cause. J is TRBJ2-7 and V is TRBV5-5; TRBD1 might be the D (6 bases). The CDR3 is 14 amino acids. Germline CDR1 and CDR2: SGHKS and YYEKEE (reference sequence). The CDR3 is CARSLQGWTYEQYF. The DNA for the CDR3 is TGTGCCAGGAGTCTACAGGGTTGGACCTACGAACAGTACTTC.

The rearrangement joins TRBV30 to TRBJ1-2, with D possibly being TRBD1 (5 bases). The CDR3 runs to 15 residues. Germline V gene sequence: CDR1 GTSNPN, CDR2 SVGIG (reference sequence). Trimming removed 5 bases from V and 8 bases from J, with 24 bases in between. The DNA of the CDR3 is TGTGCCTGGGGCACAGACAGCCGTCAATTTTACGGCTACACCTTC. As protein: CAWGTDSRQFYGYTF.